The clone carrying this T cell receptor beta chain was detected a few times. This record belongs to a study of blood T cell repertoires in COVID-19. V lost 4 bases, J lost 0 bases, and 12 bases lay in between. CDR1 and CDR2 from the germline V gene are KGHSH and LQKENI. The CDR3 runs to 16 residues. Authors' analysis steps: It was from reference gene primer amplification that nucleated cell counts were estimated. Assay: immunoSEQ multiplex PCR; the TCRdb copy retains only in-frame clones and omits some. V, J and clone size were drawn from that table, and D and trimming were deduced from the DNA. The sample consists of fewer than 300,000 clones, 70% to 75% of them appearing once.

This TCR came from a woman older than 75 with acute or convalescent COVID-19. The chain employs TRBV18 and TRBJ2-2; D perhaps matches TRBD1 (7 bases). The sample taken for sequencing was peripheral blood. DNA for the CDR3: TGTGCCAGCTCACGCGGGGACAGCTCGAACACCGGGGAGCTGTTTTTT. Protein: CASSRGDSSNTGELFF.